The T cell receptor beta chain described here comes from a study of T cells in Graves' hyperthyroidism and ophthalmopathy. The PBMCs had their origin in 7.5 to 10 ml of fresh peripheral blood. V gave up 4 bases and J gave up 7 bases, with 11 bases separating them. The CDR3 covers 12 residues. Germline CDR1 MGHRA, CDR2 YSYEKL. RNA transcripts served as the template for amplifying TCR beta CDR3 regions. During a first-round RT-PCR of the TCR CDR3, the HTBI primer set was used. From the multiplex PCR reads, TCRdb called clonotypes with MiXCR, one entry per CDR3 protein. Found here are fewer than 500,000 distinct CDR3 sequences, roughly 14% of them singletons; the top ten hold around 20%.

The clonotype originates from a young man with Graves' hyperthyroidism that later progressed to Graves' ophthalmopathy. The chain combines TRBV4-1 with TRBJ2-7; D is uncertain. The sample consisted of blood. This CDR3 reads CASSPAEEEQYF. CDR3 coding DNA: TGCGCCAGCAGCCCTGCCGAGGAAGAGCAGTACTTC.